This T cell receptor beta chain appears in the sequencing data of a study of blood T cell repertoires in COVID-19. On the study more broadly: COVID-19 samples, acute and convalescent, were from the United States, Italy and Spain. T cells, B-cell-depleted T cells, or PBMCs provided the cDNA or gDNA that served as material.

Germline V gives CDR1 LGHNA, CDR2 YNFKEQ. V gave up 0 bases and J gave up 6 bases, with 10 bases separating them. This CDR3 is 14 amino acids long. Original methodology: Reference gene primer amplification gave estimated nucleated cell counts. Sequencing used immunoSEQ multiplex PCR; TCRdb keeps in-frame clones, though not all of them. V and J calls and clone size come straight from that table; D and trimming were deduced from the DNA. The sample lists 180,000 or so clones, about 89% occurring once. Specimen: peripheral blood. The source of this sequence is a man aged 65 to 79 with acute or convalescent COVID-19. This chain uses TRBV4-2 with TRBJ2-3; D unclear. CDR3 DNA sequence: TGTGCCAGCAGCCAAGACGCAGGCAGGGATACGCAGTATTTT. It yields the protein CASSQDAGRDTQYF.